The 13 T cell receptor beta chains reported below all come from one sample, sequenced in a study of shared clonotypes between healthy human individuals. Data came from immunoSEQ multiplex PCR; TCRdb stores just in-frame clones and leaves some out. Of roughly 1,000,000 clones in the sample, approximately 80% were seen once. The sample consisted of memory CD4+ T cells from PBMCs. Subset of the sample: CD45RA-negative fraction. The receptors originated from a man between 18 and 29 years old in good health. Some clones in this sample may be carry-over from other donors' samples.

V usage is TRBV4-1 and J usage is TRBJ2-1; 14 nucleotides agree with TRBD2. The CDR3 runs 22 residues. Trimming cost V 0 bases and J 8 bases; bases outside gene matches: 21. Germline CDR1 MGHRA, CDR2 YSYEKL. DNA for the CDR3: TGCGCCAGCAGCCAAGATCTATCGGGACTAGCGGGAGTGGGGCGTAAGAGGGATGAGCAGTTCTTC. This sequence encodes CASSQDLSGLAGVGRKRDEQFF.

The chain joins TRBV13 to TRBJ2-1, with a tentative D call TRBD1 (6 bases). Trimming left V 5 bases short and J 4 bases short, with 9 bases between. Looked up from germline, CDR1 is PRHDT and CDR2 is FYEKMQ (reference sequence). This CDR3 spans 13 amino acids. The CDR3, as DNA: TGTGCCAGCAGCACTAGGGGGTACAATGAGCAGTTCTTC. It codes for CASSTRGYNEQFF.

On this clone: This sample also contains other DNA sequences that code for the same CDR3. The chain is built from TRBV29-1 and TRBJ2-6; D unclear. From germline, CDR1 is SQVTM and CDR2 ANQGSEA. V lost 4 bases and J 0 bases, leaving 4 bases between the germline ends. The CDR3 consists of 13 residues. The CDR3 bases are TGCAGCGTTGGTGCCTCTGGGGCCAACGTCCTGACTTTC. It encodes CSVGASGANVLTF.

This clone has more than one count but fewer than ten. The V call is TRBV7-9, the J call TRBJ2-2; a possible D gene is TRBD1 (6 bases). V gave up 5 bases and J gave up 1 base, with 11 bases separating them. Germline V gene data show CDR1 as SEHNR and CDR2 as FQNEAQ (reference sequence). The CDR3 consists of 15 residues. CDR3 DNA sequence: TGTGCCAGCAGCAAGTGGGGACAGAACACCGGGGAGCTGTTTTTT. It is translated as CASSKWGQNTGELFF.

The chain combines TRBV4-1 with TRBJ1-1; perhaps TRBD1 as D (6 bases). The CDR3 has 14 amino acids. Germline CDR1 reads MGHRA; CDR2 reads YSYEKL. V lost 3 bases, J lost 6 bases, and 14 bases lay in between. In nucleotides, the CDR3 is TGCGCCAGCAGCCAGCTTCGGGACATGCCTGAAGCTTTCTTT. As protein: CASSQLRDMPEAFF.

This clone is a singleton in its sample. The CDR3 DNA is TGTGCCAGCAGCTTGGGGGACAGGGGACCCACAGATACGCAGTATTTT. It specifies CASSLGDRGPTDTQYF. The chain uses TRBV5-4 and TRBJ2-3, with 10 bases matching TRBD1. This CDR3 is built from 16 residues. J lost 2 bases, V lost 0 bases, and 3 bases had no gene match. Germline-derived CDR1 and CDR2 are SGHNT and YYREEE (reference sequence).

Here the CDR3 DNA reads TGTGCCAGCAGAAGCGACAGGGGGCCTGGAAACACCATATATTTT. Encoded protein: CASRSDRGPGNTIYF. J is TRBJ1-3 and V is TRBV7-2, with TRBD1 matching 10 bases. The CDR3 is made up of 15 amino acids. V shed 6 bases and J 2 bases; nucleotides not matched to a gene: 4. Germline lookup yields CDR1 SGHTA and CDR2 FQGNSA. The full variable domain, in which reference TRBV7-2 and TRBJ1-3 provide the parts outside the CDR3, is GAGVSQSPSNKVTEKGKDVELRCDPISGHTALYWYRQSLGQGLEFLIYFQGNSAPDKSGLPSDRFSAERTGGSVSTLTIQRTQQEDSAVYLCASRSDRGPGNTIYFGEGSWLTVV.

This chain joins TRBV27 and TRBJ1-2; the match to TRBD1 covers 10 bases. The V and J ends lost 4 bases and 6 bases, in that order; junction bases with no gene match: 8. The CDR3 consists of 15 residues. Germline V CDR1 and CDR2: MNHEY, SMNVEV (reference sequence). As DNA, the CDR3 is TGTGCCAGCAGTTCAAGGACAGGGGGTGGCAATGGCTACACCTTC. Translating gives CASSSRTGGGNGYTF.

This clone was detected only a few times. The chain combines TRBV6-1 with TRBJ1-2; the match to TRBD1 covers 7 bases. J was trimmed by 6 bases and V by 2 bases; bases with no gene match: 6. The germline V gene encodes CDR1 MNHNS and CDR2 SASEGT. The CDR3 runs 14 residues. The CDR3 spells CASSETLTGNGYTF. CDR3 nucleotide sequence: TGTGCCAGCAGTGAAACCTTGACAGGGAATGGCTACACCTTC.

The V and J genes are TRBV7-8 and TRBJ2-7; a weak D match, TRBD2 (6 bases). Per the germline V gene, CDR1 is SGHVS and CDR2 is FQNEAQ. The CDR3 has 17 residues. The V gene lost 3 bases and the J gene lost 5 bases, with 23 bases spanning the gap. This chain's CDR3 is CASSFRSIAGFGNEQYF. The CDR3 DNA reads as TGTGCCAGCAGCTTTAGGAGTATCGCGGGATTTGGCAACGAGCAGTACTTC.

This rearrangement joins TRBV4-2 to TRBJ1-4; the D gene is possibly TRBD1 (6 bases). Germline CDR1 is LGHNA and CDR2 is YNFKEQ. V shed 0 bases and J shed 6 bases, with 11 bases lying between them. CDR3 size: 15 residues. In DNA, the CDR3 is TGTGCCAGCAGCCAAGATCTCAGGGGTTATGAAAAACTGTTTTTT. Translating gives CASSQDLRGYEKLFF.

Turning to this clone: Different DNA sequences within this sample yield the same CDR3. The rearrangement links TRBV7-8 to TRBJ1-1; 9 positions match TRBD1. This CDR3 is built from 14 residues. The J segment lost 2 bases and the V segment lost 3 bases, leaving 1 base of the junction unmatched. Germline-derived CDR1 and CDR2 are SGHVS and FQNEAQ. The CDR3 DNA reads as TGTGCCAGCAGCTTGACAGGGGGAAACACTGAAGCTTTCTTT. This encodes CASSLTGGNTEAFF.

This chain joins TRBV4-2 and TRBJ2-5; TRBD2 matches 7 bases. Germline V lookup: CDR1 LGHNA, CDR2 YNFKEQ. The CDR3 spans 17 residues. V was pared by 2 bases and J by 0 bases, with 9 bases of the junction left unmatched. CDR3 bases: TGTGCCAGCAGCCAAATCCTCTCGGGAGGTAACCAAGAGACCCAGTACTTC. It yields the protein CASSQILSGGNQETQYF.